Below, 16 T cell receptor beta chains from the same sample are listed, as sequenced in a study of cytomegalovirus exposure and HLA in healthy donors. PCR employed 60 Vbeta and 13 Jbeta primers. Only in-frame clones appear in the TCRdb table, and some are missing; sequencing was by immunoSEQ multiplex PCR. In the table there are 160,000 or so clones, roughly 79% of which are singletons. The source material was PBMCs. Source of these receptors: a man aged 25-40 years in good health and CMV-seronegative.

The V gene is TRBV14, the J gene TRBJ2-7, with 9 bases matching TRBD1. The junction had 11 bases not matched to a gene; V was cut back by 1 base and J by 4 bases. This CDR3 is built from 17 residues. CDR1 is SGHDN and CDR2 is FVKESK in the germline V gene. The CDR3: CASSQGLVRTGAYEQYF. The CDR3 coding sequence is TGTGCCAGCAGCCAAGGTCTAGTGCGGACAGGGGCGTACGAGCAGTACTTC. The full variable domain, with the rest looked up from reference TRBV14 and TRBJ2-7, is EAGVTQFPSHSVIEKGQTVTLRCDPISGHDNLYWYRRVMGKEIKFLLHFVKESKQDESGMPNNRFLAERTGGTYSTLKVQPAELEDSGVYFCASSQGLVRTGAYEQYFGPGTRLTVT.

The rearrangement links TRBV10-1 to TRBJ2-7; TRBD1 is a possible D gene (6 bases). Germline CDR1 and CDR2: WNHNN and SYGVQD (reference sequence). The V and J ends lost 3 bases and 6 bases respectively, with 12 bases between them. The CDR3 consists of 13 residues. In nucleotides, the CDR3 is TGCGCCAGCAGTGACAGGGGATTCTCCGAGCAGTACTTC. Amino acid sequence: CASSDRGFSEQYF.

V and J are TRBV27 and TRBJ2-3; a weak D match, TRBD1 (5 bases). V was trimmed by 2 bases and J by 2 bases, leaving 11 bases between them. This CDR3 region has 15 residues. From germline, CDR1 is MNHEY and CDR2 SMNVEV (reference sequence). The CDR3 DNA reads TGTGCCAGCAGTTTAAAAGGGGTCGTCACAGATACGCAGTATTTT. This codes for CASSLKGVVTDTQYF.

A single count supports this clone. The chain uses TRBV6-5 and TRBJ2-7, with a tentative D call TRBD1 (5 bases). Per germline, CDR1 MNHEY and CDR2 SVGAGI. The length of the CDR3 is 16 residues. Trimming removed 2 bases at V and 6 bases at J, with 20 bases between. For the CDR3, the DNA is TGTGCCAGCAGTTACACAACAGGCCGCCTCCTTGGCGAGCAGTACTTC. As protein: CASSYTTGRLLGEQYF.

The chain recombines TRBV9 with TRBJ1-1; no reliable D call. The CDR3 has 15 amino acids. CDR1 and CDR2 (germline): SGDLS, YYNGEE. V was shortened by 0 bases and J by 0 bases, with 9 bases between the two germline ends. The CDR3 loop reads CASSVGGGMNTEAFF. For the CDR3, the DNA is TGTGCCAGCAGCGTAGGGGGAGGGATGAACACTGAAGCTTTCTTT.

Only a few counts were recorded for this clone. The V call is TRBV2, the J call TRBJ2-7, with a possible D match to TRBD2 (5 bases). This CDR3 contains 14 residues. Germline V lookup: CDR1 SNHLY, CDR2 FYNNEI. V shed 3 bases and J shed 7 bases, with 16 bases lying between them. The CDR3 sequence: CASSEGSGPREQYF. As DNA, the CDR3 is TGTGCCAGCAGTGAGGGAAGCGGTCCTCGGGAGCAGTACTTC.

The genes are TRBV7-3 and TRBJ2-3; TRBD2 aligns across 8 bases. J gave up 2 bases and V 5 bases, and 9 bases lay outside the gene matches. The CDR3 runs 16 residues. CDR1 and CDR2 (germline): SGHTA, FQGTGA. The CDR3 reads CASSPLGGGSTDTQYF. CDR3 coding DNA: TGTGCCAGCAGCCCTCTCGGCGGGGGGTCCACAGATACGCAGTATTTT.

The V gene is TRBV28, the J gene TRBJ1-5, with TRBD1 matching over 10 bases. CDR3 length equals 17 residues. V shed 3 bases, J shed 0 bases, and the junction held 5 bases outside the gene matches. The germline V gene has CDR1 MDHEN and CDR2 SYDVKM. The CDR3 protein is CASSLSGTGASNQPQHF. The CDR3 region has the DNA TGTGCCAGCAGTTTGTCAGGGACAGGGGCTAGCAATCAGCCCCAGCATTTT. The full variable domain, completed using reference TRBV28 and TRBJ1-5, is DVKVTQSSRYLVKRTGEKVFLECVQDMDHENMFWYRQDPGLGLRLIYFSYDVKMKEKGDIPEGYSVSREKKERFSLILESASTNQTSMYLCASSLSGTGASNQPQHFGDGTRLSIL.

The chain is built from TRBV4-3 and TRBJ2-5, with D possibly TRBD1 on 6 matching bases. V dropped 2 bases and J dropped 5 bases, with 15 bases sitting between them. The germline V gene has CDR1 LGHNA and CDR2 YSLEER. There are 15 residues in the CDR3. The CDR3 DNA reads TGCGCCAGCAGCCAATTTCGACAGGAAGCTGAGACCCAGTACTTC. Its translation: CASSQFRQEAETQYF.

The J gene is TRBJ2-2, the V gene TRBV6-5; D call uncertain. The V end was cut by 5 bases, the J end by 1 base, with 11 bases between. Germline CDR1 and CDR2: MNHEY and SVGAGI. This CDR3 comprises 15 residues. The CDR3 sequence: CASSRPTVNTGELFF. The CDR3 DNA is TGTGCCAGCAGTCGCCCAACAGTGAACACCGGGGAGCTGTTTTTT.

The chain joins TRBV27 to TRBJ2-5; TRBD1 agrees at 7 bases. Germline V gene sequence: CDR1 MNHEY, CDR2 SMNVEV (reference sequence). Trimming removed 1 base from V and 3 bases from J; junction bases left unmatched: 5. The CDR3 is 15 residues long. The CDR3 nucleotides read TGTGCCAGCAGTTTATACGAGGGGGCTGAAGAGACCCAGTACTTC. Translating gives CASSLYEGAEETQYF.

The chain recombines TRBV7-9 with TRBJ2-3; 8 nucleotides align to TRBD2. V lost 4 bases to trimming and J lost 2 bases; unmatched junction nucleotides: 14. The germline gives CDR1 SEHNR, CDR2 FQNEAQ (reference sequence). This CDR3 has 18 residues. CDR3 sequence: CASSSWEGVAGNTDTQYF. Written as DNA, the CDR3 is TGTGCCAGCAGCTCATGGGAGGGGGTAGCGGGGAACACAGATACGCAGTATTTT.

This clone appeared a single time. The gene calls are TRBV5-1 and TRBJ2-7; perhaps TRBD2 as D (6 bases). CDR1 and CDR2 (germline): SGHRS, YFSETQ. This CDR3 is 15 amino acids long. Trimming stripped 4 bases from V and 1 base from J, with 15 bases between. Written as DNA, the CDR3 is TGCGCCAGCAGCCCGACTAGATTGGGGTCCTACGAGCAGTACTTC. Protein: CASSPTRLGSYEQYF.

The rearrangement uses TRBV27 and TRBJ2-3, with 8 bases lining up with TRBD2. The CDR3 runs to 15 residues. V was pared by 7 bases and J by 5 bases, with 11 bases of the junction left unmatched. In germline, CDR1 is MNHEY, CDR2 SMNVEV (reference sequence). The DNA of the CDR3 is TGTGCCAGCACCGTGGCGGGGGGCGCCGGAGATACGCAGTATTTT. Its protein is CASTVAGGAGDTQYF.

This chain connects TRBV10-3 to TRBJ2-5; tentatively, D is TRBD1 (6 bases). The end of the DNA aligns better with TRBJ2-7, so the J call may be wrong. CDR1 ENHRY and CDR2 SYGVKD come from the germline V gene. The CDR3 is 13 amino acids. CDR3 protein: CAISETGIYEQYF. CDR3 nucleotide sequence: TGTGCCATCAGCGAAACAGGGATCTACGAGCAGTACTTC.

The chain is built from TRBV11-2 and TRBJ2-7; no firm D call. CDR1 and CDR2 (germline): SGHAT, FQNNGV. The CDR3 contains 16 residues. Trimming stripped 1 base from V and 0 bases from J, with 13 bases between. The CDR3 loop reads CASSLGSQASSYEQYF. CDR3 DNA: TGTGCCAGCAGCTTAGGCAGCCAGGCCAGCTCCTACGAGCAGTACTTC.